These 24 T cell receptor beta chains came from one sample sequenced in a study of monozygotic twins with inflammatory bowel disease. TCRdb re-called the 5' RACE reads and catalogs CDR3 proteins one per entry, DNA excluded. The sample totals some 89,000 distinct CDR3 sequences. Sequencing input: blood. The receptors stem from a human donor with ulcerative colitis or Crohn's disease, or a healthy co-twin of an affected twin (not recorded which).

CDR3 protein: CASSFHSGNTIYF. The rearrangement uses TRBV12-3 or TRBV12-4 and TRBJ1-3. The CDR3 has 13 amino acids.

The chain recombines TRBV6-6 with TRBJ1-2. CDR3 length: 11 residues. Germline-derived CDR1 and CDR2 are MNHNY and SVGAGI (reference sequence). This chain's CDR3 is CASTAGYGYTF.

The chain carries TRBV20-1 and TRBJ1-1; TCRdb's D gene call, TRBD1, goes unchecked for lack of DNA. Germline V CDR1 and CDR2: DFQATT, SNEGSKA (reference sequence). The CDR3 loop spans 14 amino acids. The CDR3: CSASGGQGRTEAFF.

The gene calls are TRBV28 and TRBJ1-2; the D call from TCRdb, TRBD1, cannot be confirmed without DNA. Germline assignment: CDR1 MDHEN and CDR2 SYDVKM. This CDR3 is 18 amino acids long. The CDR3 reads CASSLHRLGHTGSFGYTF.

CDR3: CASSLTSDGYEQYF. The gene calls are TRBV7-8 and TRBJ2-7; as DNA is missing, the TRBD2 call by TCRdb cannot be tested. CDR1 SGHVS and CDR2 FQNEAQ come from the germline V gene. The CDR3 contains 14 residues.

The chain joins TRBV29-1 to TRBJ2-1; TCRdb's D call, TRBD1, is unchecked because there is no DNA. The CDR3 is made up of 13 amino acids. CDR1 and CDR2 from the germline V gene are SQVTM and ANQGSEA. CDR3 in amino acids: CSVGGTAFNEQFF.

The J gene is TRBJ1-1, the V gene TRBV12-3 or TRBV12-4; TCRdb's D call, TRBD1, is unchecked because there is no DNA. The CDR3 is made up of 16 amino acids. CDR3 loop: CASSLRVTQGWTEAFF.

The chain couples TRBV6-1 to TRBJ1-1; absent DNA, TCRdb's TRBD1 call cannot be checked. Germline CDR1 MNHNS, CDR2 SASEGT. The length of the CDR3 is 16 residues. CDR3 loop: CASSPGQGYLYTEAFF.

V usage is TRBV7-2 and J usage is TRBJ1-1. Germline V gives CDR1 SGHTA, CDR2 FQGNSA. The CDR3 spans 13 residues. The CDR3 region is CASSPFSNTEAFF.

V and J are TRBV11-2 and TRBJ2-3; TCRdb names TRBD1, which stays unverified in the absence of DNA. Germline CDR1 reads SGHAT; CDR2 reads FQNNGV. This CDR3 contains 16 residues. This chain's CDR3 is CASSMGQAVGTDTQYF. Together with reference TRBV11-2 and TRBJ2-3, the CDR3 gives the full variable domain: EAGVAQSPRYKIIEKRQSVAFWCNPISGHATLYWYQQILGQGPKLLIQFQNNGVVDDSQLPKDRFSAERLKGVDSTLKIQPAKLEDSAVYLCASSMGQAVGTDTQYFGPGTRLTVL.

The CDR3 reads CASSPPAGVAEAFF. The V and J genes are TRBV18 and TRBJ1-1; with no DNA, the TCRdb D assignment of TRBD1 cannot be verified. From germline, CDR1 is KGHSH and CDR2 LQKENI. CDR3 size: 14 residues.

The chain joins TRBV20-1 to TRBJ2-1; TCRdb indicates TRBD1, and absent DNA this call remains unverified. The length of the CDR3 is 12 residues. Germline V gene lookup returns CDR1 DFQATT and CDR2 SNEGSKA (reference sequence). The CDR3: CSAGQGAIEQFF.

The chain carries TRBV5-4 and TRBJ1-1. The CDR3 sequence is 14 residues long. The germline gives CDR1 SGHNT, CDR2 YYREEE (reference sequence). The CDR3 here is CASSSKGPSGEAFF.

This chain joins TRBV12-3 or TRBV12-4 and TRBJ2-5; without DNA, the TCRdb call of TRBD2 cannot be checked. The CDR3 is 17 amino acids. The CDR3 loop reads CASSFGSLAGYQETQYF.

The J gene is TRBJ1-5, the V gene TRBV7-8; the D call of TRBD1 rests on TCRdb alone, since no DNA is present to check it. The CDR3 runs to 13 residues. Germline V gene data show CDR1 as SGHVS and CDR2 as FQNEAQ. CDR3 protein: CASSRQGNQPQHF.

This chain uses TRBV12-3 or TRBV12-4 with TRBJ2-1; no DNA is available, so the TRBD1 call from TCRdb remains unchecked. The CDR3 is 12 amino acids. CDR3 amino acids: CASSFGRNEQFF.

The chain recombines TRBV9 with TRBJ2-1. CDR3 length: 13 residues. The germline CDR1 and CDR2 sequences are SGDLS and YYNGEE. CDR3 amino acids: CASSGSGFNEQFF.

The gene calls are TRBV12-5 and TRBJ2-1; TCRdb names TRBD2, which stays unverified in the absence of DNA. CDR3 length: 16 amino acids. Per the germline V gene, CDR1 is LGHNT and CDR2 is FRNRAP. The CDR3 sequence: CASGPEGLARYNEQFF.

The rearrangement uses TRBV7-8 and TRBJ1-2. The CDR3 has 16 residues. Germline CDR1 is SGHVS and CDR2 is FQNEAQ. Here the CDR3 reads CAGSLMQVSLGYGYTF.

CDR3 loop: CASSLRLAGTQYF. The V call is TRBV5-1, the J call TRBJ2-5. The CDR3 sequence is 13 residues long. In germline, CDR1 is SGHRS, CDR2 YFSETQ.

The rearrangement uses TRBV2 and TRBJ2-5. This CDR3 has 11 residues. CDR1 SNHLY and CDR2 FYNNEI come from the germline V gene. This CDR3 reads CASGVGETQYF.

The V gene is TRBV20-1, the J gene TRBJ1-1; the D call from TCRdb, TRBD1, cannot be confirmed without DNA. The CDR3 length is 14 residues. Germline CDR1 DFQATT, CDR2 SNEGSKA (reference sequence). CDR3 residues: CSAWTGALDTEAFF.

The chain uses TRBV7-9 and TRBJ2-1; TCRdb names TRBD1, which stays unverified in the absence of DNA. The CDR3 runs to 13 residues. Germline V gives CDR1 SEHNR, CDR2 FQNEAQ (reference sequence). This CDR3 is CASSFDRINEQFF.

This sequence joins TRBV5-1 and TRBJ1-2. CDR1 is SGHRS and CDR2 is YFSETQ in the germline V gene. CDR3 length equals 15 residues. The CDR3 reads CASSFVSALGSGYTF.